This TCR beta chain was found in a study of blood T cell repertoires in COVID-19. Background on the study: From the United States, Italy and Spain came samples of acute and convalescent COVID-19. In each case, the material was cDNA or gDNA derived from T cells, B-cell-depleted T cells, or PBMCs.

In the study's own analysis: Amplification of reference gene primers provided the estimated nucleated cell counts. Sequencing was performed with immunoSEQ multiplex PCR; in TCRdb, only in-frame clones are kept and a portion is missing. V, J and clone size are taken as reported in that table, and D and trimming were inferred from the DNA itself. Of around 140,000 clones in the sample, around 78% are singletons; the top ten hold approximately 4.5%. The germline gives CDR1 SGHRS, CDR2 YFSETQ. Trimming removed 4 bases at V and 8 bases at J, with 15 bases between. The CDR3 runs 13 residues. The chain couples TRBV5-1 to TRBJ1-2, with a possible D match to TRBD1 (6 bases). Sequencing was done on a sample of peripheral blood. This clonotype was sampled from a woman aged 80 or older with active or convalescent COVID-19. Here the CDR3 DNA reads TGCGCCAGCAGCGCCGGGACAACACGGGGCTACACCTTC. Its translation: CASSAGTTRGYTF.